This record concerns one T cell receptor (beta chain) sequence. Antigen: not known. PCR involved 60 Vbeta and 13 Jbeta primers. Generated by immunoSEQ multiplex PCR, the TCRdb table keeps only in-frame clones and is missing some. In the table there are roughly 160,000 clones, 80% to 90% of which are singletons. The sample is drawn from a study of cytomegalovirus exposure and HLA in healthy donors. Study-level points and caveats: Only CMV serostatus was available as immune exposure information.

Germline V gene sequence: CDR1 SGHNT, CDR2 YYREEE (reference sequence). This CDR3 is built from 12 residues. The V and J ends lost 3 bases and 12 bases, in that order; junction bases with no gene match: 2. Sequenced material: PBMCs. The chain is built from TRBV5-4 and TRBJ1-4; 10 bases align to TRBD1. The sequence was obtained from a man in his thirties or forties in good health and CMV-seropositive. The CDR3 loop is CASSWGTGELFF. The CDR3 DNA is TGTGCCAGCAGCTGGGGGACAGGGGAACTGTTTTTT. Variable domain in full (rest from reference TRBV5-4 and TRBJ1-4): ETGVTQSPTHLIKTRGQQVTLRCSSQSGHNTVSWYQQALGQGPQFIFQYYREEENGRGNFPPRFSGLQFPNYSSELNVNALELDDSALYLCASSWGTGELFFGSGTQLSVL.